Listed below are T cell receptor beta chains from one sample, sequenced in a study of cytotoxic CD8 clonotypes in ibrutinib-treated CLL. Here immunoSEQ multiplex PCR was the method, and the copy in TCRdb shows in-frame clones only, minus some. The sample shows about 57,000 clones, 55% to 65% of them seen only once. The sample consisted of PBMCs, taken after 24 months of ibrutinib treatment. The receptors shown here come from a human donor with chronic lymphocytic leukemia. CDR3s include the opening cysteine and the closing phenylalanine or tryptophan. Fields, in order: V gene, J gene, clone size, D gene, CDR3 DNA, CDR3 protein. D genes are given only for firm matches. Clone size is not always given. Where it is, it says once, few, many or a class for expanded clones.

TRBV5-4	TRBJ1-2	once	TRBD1	TGTGCCAGCAGCGGTCGGGACAGGGCAAGCTATGGCTACACCTTC	CASSGRDRASYGYTF
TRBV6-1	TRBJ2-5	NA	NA	TGTGCCAGCAGAGCCCTGGAGGGGGCTTTGGAGACCCAGTACTTC	CASRALEGALETQYF
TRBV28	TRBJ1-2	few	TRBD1	TGTGCCAGCAGTTTCGGGGACAGACCAGCTAACTATGGCTACACCTTC	CASSFGDRPANYGYTF
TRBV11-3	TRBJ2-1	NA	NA	TGTGCCAGCAGCTTAACAGGGAACAATGAGCAGTTCTTC	CASSLTGNNEQFF
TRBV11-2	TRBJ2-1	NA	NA	TGTGCCAGCAGCCCAGAGGGGCGTGGTGAGCAGTTCTTC	CASSPEGRGEQFF
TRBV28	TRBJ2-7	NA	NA	TGTGCCAGCAGATCAGAGACAGGACTATACGAGCAGTACTTC	CASRSETGLYEQYF
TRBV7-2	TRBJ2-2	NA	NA	TGTGCCAGCAGGGCCGGACCCCAGGCAGGGGAGCTGTTTTTT	CASRAGPQAGELFF
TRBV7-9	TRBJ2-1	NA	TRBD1	TGTGCCAGCAGCTTGGGACAGGGGACACCCAATGAGCAGTTCTTC	CASSLGQGTPNEQFF
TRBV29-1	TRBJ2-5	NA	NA	TGCAGCGTTGAAGGACCCGTCCGGGAGACCCAGTACTTC	CSVEGPVRETQYF
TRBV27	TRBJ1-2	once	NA	TGTGCCAGCAGTTTTTTGGGAACAGGTGGCTACACCTTC	CASSFLGTGGYTF
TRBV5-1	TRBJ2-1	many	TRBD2	TGCGCCAGCAGCCCGGGGATCGTAGCGGGAGGGCTCTACAATGAGCAGTTCTTC	CASSPGIVAGGLYNEQFF